This T cell receptor beta chain came from a study of T cell responses to AZD1222 COVID-19 vaccine. Study-wide background: Second doses at about 4 or about 12 weeks were pooled. Study-level results: Seropositive at baseline were only a handful of AZD1222 recipients. Repertoires were collected only later (after the peak T cell response had occurred). Variant regions that are unmutated are reportedly the target of nearly half of spike-specific TCRs.

This CDR3 has 13 amino acids. Germline assignment: CDR1 KGHSH and CDR2 LQKENI. V was pared by 0 bases and J by 5 bases, with 8 bases between. Concerning this clone itself: Its target is not known.

Only in-frame clones appear in the TCRdb table, and some are missing; sequencing was by immunoSEQ multiplex PCR. Among around 100,000 clones, about 89% were seen once, and the ten largest hold 7.5%. This clonotype was sampled from an adult in good health. This sequence joins TRBV18 and TRBJ2-7; D unresolved. The material was peripheral blood, obtained on day 0 of AZD1222 vaccination. The CDR3 region has the DNA TGTGCCAGCTCACCACCTAATACAAACGAGCAGTACTTC. Translating it yields CASSPPNTNEQYF. The complete variable domain, with remaining parts taken from reference TRBV18 and TRBJ2-7, reads NAGVMQNPRHLVRRRGQEARLRCSPMKGHSHVYWYRQLPEEGLKFMVYLQKENIIDESGMPKERFSAEFPKEGPSILRIQQVVRGDSAAYFCASSPPNTNEQYFGPGTRLTVT.